These 31 T cell receptor beta chains were all obtained from the same sample, sequenced in a study of blood T cell repertoires in COVID-19. Produced via immunoSEQ multiplex PCR; TCRdb's table is partial and in-frame only. The data show tens of thousands of clones, with roughly 82% seen just once and roughly a sixth held by the top ten. Sequenced material: peripheral blood. Receptors were obtained from a human donor in a cohort sampled during active COVID-19.

The chain links TRBV29-1 to TRBJ2-7, with 11 bases aligning to TRBD2. The CDR3 totals 16 residues. The J segment lost 2 bases and the V segment lost 0 bases, leaving 6 bases of the junction unmatched. CDR1 is SQVTM, CDR2 ANQGSEA, per germline. CDR3 protein: CSVEDQVAGGTYEQYF. DNA for the CDR3: TGCAGCGTTGAAGATCAGGTAGCGGGGGGGACCTACGAGCAGTACTTC.

V and J are TRBV11-2 and TRBJ1-1, with a weak D call TRBD1 (6 bases). V was cut by 4 bases and J by 4 bases, with 10 bases left in between. From germline, CDR1 is SGHAT and CDR2 FQNNGV. The CDR3 consists of 13 residues. The CDR3 DNA follows: TGTGCCAGCAGCTCGACGGACAGCACTGAAGCTTTCTTT. Its protein is CASSSTDSTEAFF.

The J gene is TRBJ2-2, the V gene TRBV5-1; 9 bases map to TRBD1. This CDR3 is built from 17 residues. The junction had 10 bases not matched to a gene; V was cut back by 4 bases and J by 3 bases. Germline V lookup: CDR1 SGHRS, CDR2 YFSETQ. CDR3 in DNA: TGCGCCAGCAGCCTCACAGGGGGCGCCGGGGACACCGGGGAGCTGTTTTTT. Its protein product is CASSLTGGAGDTGELFF.

The chain uses TRBV7-2 and TRBJ2-7, with 10 bases fitting TRBD1. Germline assignment: CDR1 SGHTA and CDR2 FQGNSA. The CDR3 loop spans 15 amino acids. With V trimmed by 1 base and J by 5 bases, 5 bases remained unmatched. As DNA, the CDR3 is TGTGCCAGCAGCTTAGGACAGGGGGCTATAAACGAGCAGTACTTC. Residues: CASSLGQGAINEQYF.

This clone was seen once. The chain combines TRBV7-8 with TRBJ2-6; D is unclear. Germline V gene sequence: CDR1 SGHVS, CDR2 FQNEAQ. V was clipped by 8 bases and J by 2 bases, with 7 bases between them. The CDR3 covers 13 residues. The CDR3 nucleotides read TGTGCCAGCTTAGTCCCTGGGGCCAACGTCCTGACTTTC. This codes for CASLVPGANVLTF.

The chain recombines TRBV20-1 with TRBJ1-1; D gene uncertain. The CDR3 runs to 11 residues. V was shortened by 3 bases and J by 2 bases, with 4 bases between the two germline ends. In germline, CDR1 is DFQATT, CDR2 SNEGSKA (reference sequence). The CDR3 region is CSASLNTEAFF. The CDR3 DNA sequence: TGCAGTGCTAGCCTTAACACTGAAGCTTTCTTT.

The chain is built from TRBV23-1 and TRBJ1-6; 9 bases are shared with TRBD1. TRBV23-1 is flagged as an ORF with uncertain function. This CDR3 region has 20 residues. Losses at the gene ends were 0 bases for V and 8 bases for J; bases not matched to a gene: 17. Written as DNA, the CDR3 is TGCGCCAGCAGTCAATCGGGGGACAGGGACGAAGAAGCTCTTGATTCACCCCTCCACTTT. Residues: CASSQSGDRDEEALDSPLHF.

This clone came up a few times. The chain links TRBV4-1 to TRBJ1-1, with D maybe TRBD1 (6 bases). The CDR3 is 14 amino acids. Trimming pared 4 bases from V and 1 base from J, leaving 10 bases between. From germline, CDR1 is MGHRA and CDR2 YSYEKL. The CDR3 protein is CASSRQGSNTEAFF. DNA of the CDR3: TGCGCCAGCAGCCGTCAGGGGTCGAACACTGAAGCTTTCTTT.

This CDR3 reads CASSHRTGGVYEQYF. Here the CDR3 DNA reads TGTGCCAGCAGCCACAGGACAGGGGGCGTCTACGAGCAGTACTTC. V is TRBV11-2 and J is TRBJ2-7; 11 bases align to TRBD1. This CDR3 region has 15 residues. The trim removed 5 bases at V and 3 bases at J, leaving 6 bases unmatched. CDR1 is SGHAT, CDR2 FQNNGV, per germline.

This chain connects TRBV18 to TRBJ1-1; D perhaps matches TRBD1 (5 bases). CDR1 and CDR2 from the germline V gene are KGHSH and LQKENI. This CDR3 spans 13 amino acids. Trimming cost V 5 bases and J 6 bases, with 13 bases left between them. CDR3 coding DNA: TGTGCCAGCTCAGAAGGCTGGGGGGCTGAAGCTTTCTTT. Residues: CASSEGWGAEAFF. Complete variable domain (other parts from reference TRBV18 and TRBJ1-1): NAGVMQNPRHLVRRRGQEARLRCSPMKGHSHVYWYRQLPEEGLKFMVYLQKENIIDESGMPKERFSAEFPKEGPSILRIQQVVRGDSAAYFCASSEGWGAEAFFGQGTRLTVV.

The chain links TRBV2 to TRBJ2-3; tentative D call: TRBD2 (5 bases). Trimming removed 5 bases from V and 3 bases from J, with 12 bases in between. Germline lookup yields CDR1 SNHLY and CDR2 FYNNEI. The CDR3 totals 14 residues. CDR3 protein: CASSPGRRTDTQYF. CDR3 sequence (DNA): TGTGCCAGCAGTCCAGGCCGGAGGACAGATACGCAGTATTTT.

This clone turned up a few times. The chain couples TRBV19 to TRBJ1-5; D remains unclear. Germline lookup yields CDR1 LNHDA and CDR2 SQIVND (reference sequence). This CDR3 contains 17 residues. With 0 bases removed from V and 0 bases from J, the gap between germline ends came to 12 bases. In nucleotides, the CDR3 is TGTGCCAGTAGTATAGATTTGGCGGGGTATAGCAATCAGCCCCAGCATTTT. It is translated as CASSIDLAGYSNQPQHF.

This chain connects TRBV6-2 or TRBV6-3 to TRBJ2-3; TRBD2 aligns across 7 bases. This CDR3 is built from 15 residues. Germline V lookup: CDR1 MNHEY, CDR2 SVGEGT. V lost 5 bases to trimming and J lost 2 bases; unmatched junction nucleotides: 7. CDR3 amino acids: CASSPGTIHTDTQYF. In DNA form, the CDR3 reads TGTGCCAGCAGTCCGGGGACTATCCACACAGATACGCAGTATTTT.

DNA of the CDR3: TGTGCCAGCAGTTTAGGCTCTAGCGGGGAGCAGTACTTC. Protein product: CASSLGSSGEQYF. The V and J genes are TRBV27 and TRBJ2-7; 8 positions agree with TRBD2. This CDR3 spans 13 amino acids. Trimming cost V 2 bases and J 7 bases; bases outside gene matches: 4. The germline V gene encodes CDR1 MNHEY and CDR2 SMNVEV (reference sequence).

The CDR3: CASSRGPYEQYF. The CDR3, as DNA: TGTGCCAGCTCCCGAGGCCCCTACGAGCAGTACTTC. The chain uses TRBV18 and TRBJ2-7; D is unclear. V lost 6 bases and J lost 2, with 8 bases in between. CDR3 length equals 12 residues. CDR1 is KGHSH, CDR2 LQKENI, per germline.

This rearrangement joins TRBV9 to TRBJ1-5; no definite D call. Deletions cut 0 bases from V and 4 bases from J, with 11 bases between. The CDR3 spans 15 residues. Germline V gene data show CDR1 as SGDLS and CDR2 as YYNGEE. CDR3 DNA: TGTGCCAGCAGCGTAGGGTCCAGCGGGAATCAGCCCCAGCATTTT. This codes for CASSVGSSGNQPQHF.

This clone was counted a single time. The CDR3 nucleotides read TGTGCCAGCAGTCCCAGGGGGAACACTGAAGCTTTCTTT. This translates into CASSPRGNTEAFF. The V and J genes are TRBV5-8 and TRBJ1-1; a possible D gene is TRBD1 (6 bases). Germline CDR1 reads SGHTS; CDR2 reads YDEGEE. The V end lost 5 bases, the J end lost 1 base, and 9 bases lay between the germline ends. The CDR3 length is 13 residues.

DNA for the CDR3: TGTGCCAGCAGCTTCGTGCCTGGAGAGGATTCACCCCTCCACTTT. It codes for CASSFVPGEDSPLHF. This chain links TRBV5-4 with TRBJ1-6; D not certain. CDR1 SGHNT and CDR2 YYREEE come from the germline V gene (reference sequence). The length of the CDR3 is 15 residues. V lost 2 bases and J lost 8, with 14 bases in between.

This clone was counted a few times. The chain recombines TRBV18 with TRBJ1-6; D unclear. Germline V CDR1 and CDR2: KGHSH, LQKENI. V lost 3 bases and J lost 2, with 8 bases in between. The CDR3 has 15 amino acids. CDR3: CASSPAGPYNSPLHF. The CDR3 coding sequence is TGTGCCAGCTCACCGGCGGGCCCCTATAATTCACCCCTCCACTTT.

This clone showed up just a few times. The chain is built from TRBV2 and TRBJ1-1, with D hard to call. V dropped 6 bases and J dropped 1 base, with 9 bases sitting between them. This CDR3 contains 13 residues. Germline loops: CDR1 SNHLY, CDR2 FYNNEI. The CDR3 coding sequence is TGTGCCAGCAGACAGACGGCGAACACTGAAGCTTTCTTT. Protein product: CASRQTANTEAFF.

The V call is TRBV7-2, the J call TRBJ2-7; D unclear. The length of the CDR3 is 15 residues. V was pared by 7 bases and J by 9 bases, with 25 bases between. Germline V gene sequence: CDR1 SGHTA, CDR2 FQGNSA. In nucleotides, the CDR3 is TGTGCCAGCACCGCCTCAAATACACCACCTTTCGCGCAGTACTTC. Translating it yields CASTASNTPPFAQYF.

The V call is TRBV7-6, the J call TRBJ1-3; TRBD1 is a possible D gene (5 bases). Germline CDR1 and CDR2: SGHVS and FNYEAQ. Trimming took 5 bases from V and 1 from J, leaving 9 bases between them. The CDR3 has 14 amino acids. CDR3 DNA sequence: TGTGCCAGCAGCGCAGGGTTGTCTGGAAACACCATATATTTT. Translation: CASSAGLSGNTIYF.

The V call is TRBV18, the J call TRBJ1-3, with D unclear. CDR1 is KGHSH and CDR2 is LQKENI in the germline V gene. The ends were cut back, 8 bases at V and 5 bases at J, with 19 bases in the middle. This CDR3 has 15 amino acids. This chain's CDR3 is CASQELRGVRNTIYF. For the CDR3, the DNA is TGTGCCAGCCAGGAGCTCCGGGGAGTACGAAACACCATATATTTT.

This chain uses TRBV19 with TRBJ1-1; TRBD1 is a possible D gene (5 bases). The CDR3 is 14 amino acids. Germline assignment: CDR1 LNHDA and CDR2 SQIVND (reference sequence). Deletions cut 7 bases from V and 2 bases from J, with 14 bases between. CDR3 amino acids: CASTADSSNTEAFF. The CDR3, as DNA: TGTGCCAGTACTGCCGACAGTTCCAACACTGAAGCTTTCTTT.

This rearrangement joins TRBV7-9 to TRBJ1-1, with D perhaps matching TRBD1 (5 bases). The CDR3 spans 14 residues. Per germline, CDR1 SEHNR and CDR2 FQNEAQ (reference sequence). The ends were cut back, 6 bases at V and 1 base at J, with 12 bases in the middle. The CDR3 loop reads CASSQVTANTEAFF. Here the CDR3 DNA reads TGTGCCAGCAGTCAAGTGACAGCGAACACTGAAGCTTTCTTT.

The chain is built from TRBV6-2 or TRBV6-3 and TRBJ2-7; a weak D match, TRBD1 (6 bases). In germline, CDR1 is MNHEY, CDR2 SVGEGT. The CDR3 loop spans 18 amino acids. Trimming pared 4 bases from V and 2 bases from J, leaving 24 bases between. The CDR3 here is CASSSTGFIHPIAYEQYF. The CDR3, as DNA: TGTGCCAGCAGTTCCACAGGGTTCATCCACCCTATCGCCTACGAGCAGTACTTC.

This rearrangement joins TRBV9 to TRBJ2-2; a possible D gene is TRBD2 (6 bases). Germline V gene data show CDR1 as SGDLS and CDR2 as YYNGEE. Trimming removed 0 bases from V and 5 bases from J, with 14 bases in between. CDR3 size: 16 residues. CDR3: CASSVGDWRITGELFF. CDR3 DNA sequence: TGTGCCAGCAGCGTAGGGGACTGGAGGATAACCGGGGAGCTGTTTTTT. The full variable domain, with the rest looked up from reference TRBV9 and TRBJ2-2, is DSGVTQTPKHLITATGQRVTLRCSPRSGDLSVYWYQQSLDQGLQFLIQYYNGEERAKGNILERFSAQQFPDLHSELNLSSLELGDSALYFCASSVGDWRITGELFFGEGSRLTVL.

The chain combines TRBV19 with TRBJ1-5; D is uncertain. CDR1 LNHDA and CDR2 SQIVND come from the germline V gene (reference sequence). This CDR3 is 14 amino acids long. Trimming took 5 bases from V and 2 from J, leaving 10 bases between them. The CDR3 bases are TGTGCCAGTAGTTATCTCGCAGGCAATCAGCCCCAGCATTTT. It codes for CASSYLAGNQPQHF. Supplemented by reference TRBV19 and TRBJ1-5, the full variable domain reads DGGITQSPKYLFRKEGQNVTLSCEQNLNHDAMYWYRQDPGQGLRLIYYSQIVNDFQKGDIAEGYSVSREKKESFPLTVTSAQKNPTAFYLCASSYLAGNQPQHFGDGTRLSIL.

V usage is TRBV7-8 and J usage is TRBJ1-2; D gene uncertain. The ends were cut back, 5 bases at V and 8 bases at J, with 21 bases in the middle. This CDR3 has 15 amino acids. The germline V gene encodes CDR1 SGHVS and CDR2 FQNEAQ. CDR3 in amino acids: CASSPIGGSPLGYTF. For the CDR3, the DNA is TGTGCCAGCAGCCCGATAGGAGGCAGCCCCTTGGGCTACACCTTC. The full variable domain, completed using reference TRBV7-8 and TRBJ1-2, is GAGVSQSPRYKVAKRGQDVALRCDPISGHVSLFWYQQALGQGPEFLTYFQNEAQLDKSGLPSDRFFAERPEGSVSTLKIQRTQQEDSAVYLCASSPIGGSPLGYTFGSGTRLTVV.

The chain is built from TRBV6-6 and TRBJ2-2; 8 nucleotides align to TRBD2. The CDR3 extends over 16 amino acids. Germline CDR1 reads MNHNY; CDR2 reads SVGAGI (reference sequence). After removal of 4 bases from V and 1 base from J, the junction contained 5 bases not matched to a gene. CDR3 region: CASSFLAGQNTGELFF. In nucleotides, the CDR3 is TGTGCCAGCAGTTTTCTAGCGGGTCAGAACACCGGGGAGCTGTTTTTT.

This clone was picked up one time. Here the CDR3 DNA reads TGCAGTGCTATCCGACAGAATGAAGCTTTCTTT. It specifies CSAIRQNEAFF. The V gene is TRBV20-1, the J gene TRBJ1-1, with a weak D call TRBD1 (5 bases). CDR3 length: 11 residues. V was trimmed by 4 bases and J by 7 bases, leaving 10 bases between them. Germline CDR1 reads DFQATT; CDR2 reads SNEGSKA (reference sequence).